This entry lists 24 T cell receptor beta chains sequenced from one sample in a study of CD8 T cells in Susac syndrome. When the RNA was reverse transcribed, random hexamers were used with an input of roughly 0.45 to 1 ug. One entry per CDR3 protein results from TCRdb running MiXCR on the immunoSEQ multiplex PCR reads. This table holds approximately 230,000 distinct CDR3 sequences, around 93% found once. Sequencing input: CD4+ T cells from PBMCs. The receptors were gathered from a human donor with multiple sclerosis.

The V call is TRBV3-1, the J call TRBJ2-5; D may be TRBD1 (5 bases). Trimming stripped 6 bases from V and 4 bases from J, with 12 bases between. This CDR3 comprises 13 residues. Germline lookup yields CDR1 LGHDT and CDR2 YNNKEL (reference sequence). DNA of the CDR3: TGTGCCAGCAGGGGGATGGGGCGAGAGACCCAGTACTTC. This translates into CASRGMGRETQYF.

This clonotype was picked up one time. The V and J genes are TRBV5-1 and TRBJ2-5; possibly TRBD1 for D (6 bases). This CDR3 has 15 residues. The ends were cut back, 4 bases at V and 4 bases at J, with 17 bases in the middle. The V gene's germline CDR1 is SGHRS and CDR2 YFSETQ. CDR3 loop: CASSRAQGVGETQYF. The DNA of the CDR3 is TGCGCCAGCAGCCGGGCACAGGGAGTAGGAGAGACCCAGTACTTC.

This chain uses TRBV6-1 with TRBJ1-1; D is unresolved. Per germline, CDR1 MNHNS and CDR2 SASEGT. This CDR3 spans 17 amino acids. The V end lost 2 bases, the J end lost 1 base, and 17 bases lay between the germline ends. The chain's CDR3 is CASSESGLGFGNTEAFF. In DNA, the CDR3 is TGTGCCAGCAGTGAATCCGGGCTGGGGTTTGGGAACACTGAAGCTTTCTTT.

This clonotype was picked up one time. The chain carries TRBV19 and TRBJ2-2, with TRBD2 matching 8 bases. This CDR3 is 15 amino acids long. Germline trimming cut 8 bases from V and 3 bases from J; bases unmatched to any gene: 8. The germline V gene has CDR1 LNHDA and CDR2 SQIVND (reference sequence). CDR3 protein: CASHQAGGYTGELFF. Here the CDR3 DNA reads TGTGCCAGTCATCAGGCGGGAGGTTACACCGGGGAGCTGTTTTTT.

V and J are TRBV3-1 and TRBJ1-1, with D tentatively TRBD1 (5 bases). Germline V gives CDR1 LGHDT, CDR2 YNNKEL (reference sequence). The V gene lost 9 bases and the J gene lost 3 bases, with 14 bases spanning the gap. The CDR3 runs to 13 residues. In DNA, the CDR3 is TGTGCCAGTAGTCAGTCGGGGGACACTGAAGCTTTCTTT. Protein product: CASSQSGDTEAFF.

V gene TRBV30 combines with J gene TRBJ1-3, with D maybe TRBD1 (5 bases). The germline V gene encodes CDR1 GTSNPN and CDR2 SVGIG (reference sequence). Trimming shortened V by 3 bases and J by 7 bases, and 10 bases separated the two germline ends. The CDR3 totals 12 residues. CDR3 amino acids: CAWSRTGNTIYF. In DNA, the CDR3 is TGTGCCTGGAGCCGAACAGGCAACACCATATATTTT.

The V and J genes are TRBV29-1 and TRBJ2-5, with TRBD2 matching 7 bases. Losses at the gene ends were 7 bases for V and 2 bases for J; bases not matched to a gene: 4. Germline V gene sequence: CDR1 SQVTM, CDR2 ANQGSEA. This CDR3 has 12 residues. CDR3 coding DNA: TGCAGCGGCGGAGCGGGGCAAGAGACCCAGTACTTC. This encodes CSGGAGQETQYF.

The chain employs TRBV9 and TRBJ2-1; 10 positions match TRBD1. Germline V gene sequence: CDR1 SGDLS, CDR2 YYNGEE. CDR3 length: 20 amino acids. Trimming removed 4 bases from V and 0 bases from J; junction bases left unmatched: 16. The CDR3 DNA is TGTGCCAGCAGCCCTCGTCCCGGGACAGGGGCCCAGAGCTCCTACAATGAGCAGTTCTTC. Translation: CASSPRPGTGAQSSYNEQFF.

The chain combines TRBV6-6 with TRBJ1-1; D remains unclear. V lost 0 bases to trimming and J lost 8 bases, with 7 bases between them. The CDR3 sequence is 12 residues long. CDR1 and CDR2 from the germline V gene are MNHNY and SVGAGI (reference sequence). The CDR3, as DNA: TGTGCCAGCAGTTACTCGGGAGACGAAGCTTTCTTT. Encoded protein: CASSYSGDEAFF.

The chain employs TRBV20-1 and TRBJ2-2; 9 nucleotides agree with TRBD2. Germline V CDR1 and CDR2: DFQATT, SNEGSKA (reference sequence). This CDR3 comprises 16 residues. V lost 5 bases, J lost 2 bases, and 9 bases stayed unmatched. CDR3 loop: CSALPAGGLNTGELFF. The CDR3 DNA is TGCAGTGCTCTACCAGCGGGGGGACTTAACACCGGGGAGCTGTTTTTT.

V usage is TRBV7-6 and J usage is TRBJ2-3, with 8 nucleotides matching TRBD2. The CDR3 is 14 amino acids. Germline V lookup: CDR1 SGHVS, CDR2 FNYEAQ. The junction had 6 bases not matched to a gene; V was cut back by 5 bases and J by 5 bases. The CDR3 nucleotides are TGTGCCAGCAGCACAGCGGGAGCGGGAGATACGCAGTATTTT. Its translation: CASSTAGAGDTQYF.

This chain uses TRBV3-1 with TRBJ1-1; maybe TRBD1 (5 bases). V lost 1 base and J lost 6, with 15 bases in between. Germline loops: CDR1 LGHDT, CDR2 YNNKEL (reference sequence). The CDR3 loop spans 15 amino acids. In DNA form, the CDR3 reads TGTGCCAGCAGCCAAGTCAGGGTCGGGTACGCTGAAGCTTTCTTT. Protein product: CASSQVRVGYAEAFF. Based on the CDR3 plus reference TRBV3-1 and TRBJ1-1, the full variable domain is DTAVSQTPKYLVTQMGNDKSIKCEQNLGHDTMYWYKQDSKKFLKIMFSYNNKELIINETVPNRFSPKSPDKAHLNLHINSLELGDSAVYFCASSQVRVGYAEAFFGQGTRLTVV.

The genes are TRBV5-1 and TRBJ2-7, with D maybe TRBD2 (7 bases). Between the trimmed V and J ends, which lost 0 bases and 0 bases, there was a span of 16 bases. Per the germline V gene, CDR1 is SGHRS and CDR2 is YFSETQ. CDR3 length equals 17 residues. CDR3: CASSLESGGPSSYEQYF. CDR3 nucleotide sequence: TGCGCCAGCAGCTTGGAATCGGGGGGCCCGAGCTCCTACGAGCAGTACTTC.

The chain carries TRBV3-1 and TRBJ2-5; 10 nucleotides line up with TRBD2. The junction had 7 bases not matched to a gene; V was cut back by 1 base and J by 5 bases. This CDR3 spans 16 amino acids. Germline V gene data show CDR1 as LGHDT and CDR2 as YNNKEL (reference sequence). CDR3 sequence (DNA): TGTGCCAGCAGCCAAGCCCTAGCGGGAGTTTTGGAGACCCAGTACTTC. Amino acid sequence: CASSQALAGVLETQYF.

The rearrangement links TRBV3-1 to TRBJ2-7; TRBD2 matches 7 bases. The CDR3 has 14 amino acids. V dropped 2 bases and J dropped 2; count of bases not matched to a gene: 3. The germline gives CDR1 LGHDT, CDR2 YNNKEL (reference sequence). For the CDR3, the DNA is TGTGCCAGCAGCCAAAGAGCGGGGCCCTACGAGCAGTACTTC. This codes for CASSQRAGPYEQYF.

The chain couples TRBV19 to TRBJ1-1; TRBD1 matches at 12 bases. The V segment lost 7 bases and the J segment 10 bases; nucleotides outside the gene matches: 4. Germline V gene data show CDR1 as LNHDA and CDR2 as SQIVND (reference sequence). CDR3 length: 12 residues. The CDR3 region is CASKGTGGRAFF. The CDR3 nucleotides read TGTGCCAGTAAGGGGACAGGGGGCAGAGCTTTCTTT.

The chain is built from TRBV18 and TRBJ2-7; TRBD1 is a possible D gene (6 bases). The germline V and J ends were trimmed by 0 bases and 2 bases, with 11 bases remaining between them. There are 15 residues in the CDR3. Germline V gene sequence: CDR1 KGHSH, CDR2 LQKENI. Here the CDR3 reads CASSPPAGAAYEQYF. The CDR3 coding sequence is TGTGCCAGCTCACCACCGGCAGGGGCAGCCTACGAGCAGTACTTC. The full variable domain, its missing parts supplied by reference TRBV18 and TRBJ2-7, is NAGVMQNPRHLVRRRGQEARLRCSPMKGHSHVYWYRQLPEEGLKFMVYLQKENIIDESGMPKERFSAEFPKEGPSILRIQQVVRGDSAAYFCASSPPAGAAYEQYFGPGTRLTVT.

In this sample, this clonotype turned up once. CDR3 coding DNA: TGTGCCAGCAGCCACCCTTCGGGGGGGCCCTTATATTTT. It yields the protein CASSHPSGGPLYF. The V gene is TRBV4-2, the J gene TRBJ1-3; a weak D match, TRBD1 (6 bases). There are 13 residues in the CDR3. Trimming pared 3 bases from V and 14 bases from J, leaving 17 bases between. Germline CDR1 reads LGHNA; CDR2 reads YNFKEQ.

This chain joins TRBV24-1 and TRBJ2-5, with TRBD1 matching over 7 bases. The germline gives CDR1 KGHDR, CDR2 SFDVKD. This CDR3 is 16 amino acids long. The trim removed 1 base at V and 4 bases at J, leaving 8 bases unmatched. The CDR3 DNA is TGTGCCACCAGTGATTTCAGACAGGGCCTCCGAGAGACCCAGTACTTC. Residues: CATSDFRQGLRETQYF.

J is TRBJ2-5 and V is TRBV3-1, with a possible D match to TRBD2 (5 bases). Germline V gene data show CDR1 as LGHDT and CDR2 as YNNKEL (reference sequence). V was pared by 8 bases and J by 1 base, with 8 bases between. This CDR3 spans 12 amino acids. As DNA, the CDR3 is TGTGCCAGCGGACGGGGCCAAGAGACCCAGTACTTC. The encoded protein is CASGRGQETQYF.

V usage is TRBV3-1 and J usage is TRBJ2-5, with 9 bases aligning to TRBD2. CDR1 is LGHDT and CDR2 is YNNKEL in the germline V gene (reference sequence). The V gene end was trimmed by 1 base and the J gene end by 3 bases; junction bases not matched to a gene: 9. The CDR3 is 17 amino acids. The CDR3 loop reads CASSQGAGGPREETQYF. The CDR3 region has the DNA TGTGCCAGCAGCCAAGGCGCGGGAGGGCCCCGGGAAGAGACCCAGTACTTC.

This sequence joins TRBV3-1 and TRBJ2-5; a weak D match, TRBD1 (6 bases). This CDR3 is built from 16 residues. V was pared by 2 bases and J by 2 bases, with 15 bases between. Germline loops: CDR1 LGHDT, CDR2 YNNKEL (reference sequence). The CDR3 coding sequence is TGTGCCAGCAGCCAATACCTCGGACAGCGTCAAGAGACCCAGTACTTC. Residues: CASSQYLGQRQETQYF.

V usage is TRBV24-1 and J usage is TRBJ2-5; a weak D match, TRBD1 (5 bases). V gave up 7 bases and J gave up 6 bases, with 11 bases separating them. This CDR3 comprises 12 residues. The germline V gene encodes CDR1 KGHDR and CDR2 SFDVKD. The chain's CDR3 is CATSKGLQTQYF. The CDR3 coding sequence is TGTGCCACCAGCAAGGGGTTACAGACCCAGTACTTC.

This sequence joins TRBV29-1 and TRBJ2-1, with TRBD2 matching over 8 bases. The CDR3 is 13 amino acids. The V gene's germline CDR1 is SQVTM and CDR2 ANQGSEA. The V gene end was trimmed by 7 bases and the J gene end by 7 bases; junction bases not matched to a gene: 9. The chain's CDR3 is CSDLTGTRNEQFF. Here the CDR3 DNA reads TGCAGCGATCTAACCGGGACTAGAAATGAGCAGTTCTTC.